This section outlines one TCR beta chain sequence together with its context. Its cognate antigen is unknown. The record originates from a study of shared clonotypes between healthy human individuals. Study-wide points: An anticipated effect of sequencing depth on clonotype sharing among donors was recognized.

The germline V and J ends were trimmed by 6 bases and 6 bases, with 19 bases remaining between them. The CDR3 loop spans 15 amino acids. Per the germline V gene, CDR1 is MNHEY and CDR2 is SVGAGI. Sequenced by immunoSEQ multiplex PCR; TCRdb stores in-frame clones only, minus some. The sample contains approximately 1.1 million clones, 75% to 85% of which appear only once. This clonotype was sampled from a man between 18 and 29 years old in good health. Some clones in this sample may be carry-over from other donors' samples. The chain uses TRBV6-5 and TRBJ2-3; D gene ambiguous. Sequenced material: memory CD4+ T cells from PBMCs. The sample's subset: CD45RA-negative fraction. As DNA, the CDR3 is TGTGCCAGCAGCTCTTCAGCACGAGGTGGGGATACGCAGTATTTT. This codes for CASSSSARGGDTQYF.